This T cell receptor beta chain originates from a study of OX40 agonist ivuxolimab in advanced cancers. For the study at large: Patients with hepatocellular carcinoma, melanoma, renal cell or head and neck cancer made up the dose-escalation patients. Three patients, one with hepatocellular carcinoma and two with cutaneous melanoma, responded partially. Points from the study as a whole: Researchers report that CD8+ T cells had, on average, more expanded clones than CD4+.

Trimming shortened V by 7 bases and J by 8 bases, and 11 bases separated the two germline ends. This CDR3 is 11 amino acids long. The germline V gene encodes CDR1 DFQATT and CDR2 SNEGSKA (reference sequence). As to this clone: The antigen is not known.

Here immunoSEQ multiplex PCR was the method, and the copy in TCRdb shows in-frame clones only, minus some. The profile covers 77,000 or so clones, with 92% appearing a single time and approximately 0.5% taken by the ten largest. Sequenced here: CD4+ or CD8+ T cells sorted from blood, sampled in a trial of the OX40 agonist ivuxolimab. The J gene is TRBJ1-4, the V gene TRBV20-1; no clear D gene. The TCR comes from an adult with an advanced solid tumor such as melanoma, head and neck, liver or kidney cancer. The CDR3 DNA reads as TGCAGTGGAGTTCTAATCGAAAAACTGTTTTTT. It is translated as CSGVLIEKLFF.